This T cell receptor beta chain was captured in a study of T cell responses to AZD1222 COVID-19 vaccine (dated by TCRdb to about 2021). In the study overall: Because spike-specific TCR depth and breadth did not differ between the two schedules, AZD1222 recipients who got a second dose at roughly 4 weeks were pooled with those who got a second dose at roughly 12 weeks. Trial participants were enrolled by age into 18-55, 56-69 and 70-plus year subgroups, with roughly 160, 29 and 62 TCR-sequenced participants respectively. A total of approximately 240 trial participants underwent TCR sequencing, of whom roughly 210 had received two doses of AZD1222 and around 26 had received two doses of the MenACWY control vaccine.

Inclusive of the bounding cysteine and phenylalanine, the CDR3 is 13 residues long. Only the CDR3 DNA is retained, 39 bases long and in frame from the first base. V and J are truncated by 1 base and 7 bases respectively, leaving an intervening sequence of 8 bases. CDR1 is given as SGHTA and CDR2 as FQGNSA, both from the germline V gene. The time point label on this specimen signifies: baseline before first vaccination. Samples from vaccinated people were obtained from the UK trials COV001 and COV002, which included a single-blind randomized controlled phase 2/3 trial of AZD1222 (ChAdOx1 nCoV-19) in healthy adults. Trial participant PBMC samples were collected at day 0 and day 28 after the second dose for TCRbeta chain sequencing. General study outcomes and caveats: Because no samples from the day 14 peak response were available, repertoires could be characterized only after the peak T cell response. A significant rise in spike-specific TCR breadth and depth was observed after two AZD1222 doses relative to day 0 and relative to MenACWY recipients. Only 5 to 7 AZD1222 recipients were SARS-CoV-2 seropositive at baseline, limiting conclusions about previously exposed vaccinees. Vaccine-associated CD4 TCRs spanned the whole spike protein, with dominant responses in regions 160-218 and 743-854. Participants were mostly white British, with more females than males. The authors suggested clonal diversity may have been underestimated. Reportedly, almost half of the unique spike-specific TCRs recognized epitopes lying outside the regions that are mutated in the B.1.351 and B.1.1.7 variants. The 56-69-year group was small, and its depth increase did not reach significance, likely because of low power.

This clone occurred once. Its antigen is currently not known. Base qualities are missing; no much larger clone stands one base away. The CDR3 regions of human TCRbeta chains were analyzed by immunosequencing. The authors' pipeline ran thus. Repertoire TCRs were checked for matches against a reference library of SARS-CoV-2-specific TCRs that had been generated using the MIRA antigen-specificity platform. Breadth was defined as the fraction of unique TCRs that were SARS-CoV-2-associated. Depth was defined as the fraction of total T cells that were SARS-CoV-2-associated. Using the MIRA data, each spike-specific TCR was assigned both to the spike region to which the TCR was reactive and to a CD4 or CD8 class. Log10-transformed breadth and depth values were compared by one-way ANOVA with Sidak's multiple comparisons tests. TCRdb mirrors the immuneACCESS table, restricted to in-frame sequences. Some clones are absent from its copies; in checked studies, under half trace to an unresolved V gene, and the reason for the others is unknown. For V, J and clone size, that table is used; D and trimming come from the DNA. A total of about 150,000 clones appear in this sample, approximately 83% of them only once. The ten biggest clones cover roughly 8% of the sample.

This clonotype was obtained from an adult in good health. Sequenced material: peripheral blood, taken on day 0 of AZD1222 vaccination. This sequence uses TRBV7-2 and TRBJ2-1; the D element could tentatively be TRBD1 or TRBD2, as 5 bases agree for each. The encoded CDR3 is CASSLVGVNEQFF. The nucleotide sequence reads as follows: TGTGCCAGCAGCTTAGTGGGGGTAAATGAGCAGTTCTTC.